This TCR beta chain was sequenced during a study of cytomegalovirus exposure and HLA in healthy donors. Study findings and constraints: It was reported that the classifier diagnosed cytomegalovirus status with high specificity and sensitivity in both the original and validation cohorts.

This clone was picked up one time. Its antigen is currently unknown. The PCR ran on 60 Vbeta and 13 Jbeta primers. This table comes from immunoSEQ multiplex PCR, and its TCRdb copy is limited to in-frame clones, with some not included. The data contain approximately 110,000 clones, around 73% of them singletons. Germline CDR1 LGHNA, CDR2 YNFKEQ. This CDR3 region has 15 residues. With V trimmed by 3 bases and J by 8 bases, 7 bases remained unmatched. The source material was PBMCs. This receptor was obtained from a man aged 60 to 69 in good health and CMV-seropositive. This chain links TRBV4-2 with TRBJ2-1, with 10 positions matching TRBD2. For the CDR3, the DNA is TGTGCCAGCAGCCACCCCAGCGGGGGGGGCCATGAGCAGTTCTTC. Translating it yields CASSHPSGGGHEQFF.